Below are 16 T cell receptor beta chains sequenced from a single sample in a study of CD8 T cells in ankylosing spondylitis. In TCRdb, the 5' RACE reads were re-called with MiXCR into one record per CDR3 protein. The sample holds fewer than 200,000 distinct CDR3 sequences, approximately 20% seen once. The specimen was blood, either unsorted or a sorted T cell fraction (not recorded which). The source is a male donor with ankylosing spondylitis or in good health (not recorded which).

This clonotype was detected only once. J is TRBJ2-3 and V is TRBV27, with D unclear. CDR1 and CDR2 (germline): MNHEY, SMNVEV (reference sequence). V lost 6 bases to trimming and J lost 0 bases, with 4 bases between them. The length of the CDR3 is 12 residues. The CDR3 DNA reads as TGTGCCAGCAGGACCAGCACAGATACGCAGTATTTT. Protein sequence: CASRTSTDTQYF.

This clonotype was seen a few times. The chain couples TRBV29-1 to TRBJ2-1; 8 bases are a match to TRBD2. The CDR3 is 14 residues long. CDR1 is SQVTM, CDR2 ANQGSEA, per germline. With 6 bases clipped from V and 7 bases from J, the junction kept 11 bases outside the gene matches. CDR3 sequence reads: CSVSPSGSRNEQFF. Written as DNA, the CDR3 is TGCAGCGTCTCGCCCAGCGGGAGTCGAAATGAGCAGTTCTTC.

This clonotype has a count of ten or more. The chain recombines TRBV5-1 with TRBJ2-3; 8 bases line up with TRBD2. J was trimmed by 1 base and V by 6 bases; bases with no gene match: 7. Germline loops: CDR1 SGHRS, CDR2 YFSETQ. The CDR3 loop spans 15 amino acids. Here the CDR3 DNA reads TGCGCCAGCAAAACGGGAGGGCCAGGCACAGATACGCAGTATTTT. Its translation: CASKTGGPGTDTQYF.

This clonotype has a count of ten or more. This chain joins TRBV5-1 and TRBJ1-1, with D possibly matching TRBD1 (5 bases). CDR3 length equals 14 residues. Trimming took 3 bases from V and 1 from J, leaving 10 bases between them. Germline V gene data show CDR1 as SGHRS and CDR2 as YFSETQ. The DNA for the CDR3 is TGCGCCAGCAGCTCGGGACGGGAGAACACTGAAGCTTTCTTT. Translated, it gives CASSSGRENTEAFF.

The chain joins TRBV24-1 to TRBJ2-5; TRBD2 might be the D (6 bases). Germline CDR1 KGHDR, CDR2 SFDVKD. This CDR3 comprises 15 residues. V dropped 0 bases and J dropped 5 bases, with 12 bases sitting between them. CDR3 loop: CATSDLPGEGETQYF. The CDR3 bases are TGTGCCACCAGTGATTTGCCGGGAGAGGGGGAGACCCAGTACTTC.

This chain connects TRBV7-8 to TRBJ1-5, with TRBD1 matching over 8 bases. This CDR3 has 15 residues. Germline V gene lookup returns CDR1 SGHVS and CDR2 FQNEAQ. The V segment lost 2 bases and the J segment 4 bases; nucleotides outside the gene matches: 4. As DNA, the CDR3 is TGTGCCAGCAGCTTAAGGACAGGGCAGAATCAGCCCCAGCATTTT. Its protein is CASSLRTGQNQPQHF. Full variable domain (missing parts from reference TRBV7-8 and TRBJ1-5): GAGVSQSPRYKVAKRGQDVALRCDPISGHVSLFWYQQALGQGPEFLTYFQNEAQLDKSGLPSDRFFAERPEGSVSTLKIQRTQQEDSAVYLCASSLRTGQNQPQHFGDGTRLSIL.

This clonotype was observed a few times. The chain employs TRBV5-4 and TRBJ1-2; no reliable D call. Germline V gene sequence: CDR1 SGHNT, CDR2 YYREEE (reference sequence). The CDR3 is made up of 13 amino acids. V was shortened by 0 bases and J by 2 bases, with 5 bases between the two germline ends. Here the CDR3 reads CASSLGTNYGYTF. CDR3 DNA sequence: TGTGCCAGCAGCTTGGGCACGAACTATGGCTACACCTTC. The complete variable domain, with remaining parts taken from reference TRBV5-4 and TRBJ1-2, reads ETGVTQSPTHLIKTRGQQVTLRCSSQSGHNTVSWYQQALGQGPQFIFQYYREEENGRGNFPPRFSGLQFPNYSSELNVNALELDDSALYLCASSLGTNYGYTFGSGTRLTVV.

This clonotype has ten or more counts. The CDR3 loop is CSGDGLAGNTDTQYF. The CDR3 nucleotides read TGCAGCGGGGACGGACTAGCGGGGAACACAGATACGCAGTATTTT. The chain employs TRBV29-1 and TRBJ2-3, with 12 bases lining up with TRBD2. The CDR3 length is 15 residues. Germline trimming cut 7 bases from V and 2 bases from J; bases unmatched to any gene: 7. Germline V gene lookup returns CDR1 SQVTM and CDR2 ANQGSEA.

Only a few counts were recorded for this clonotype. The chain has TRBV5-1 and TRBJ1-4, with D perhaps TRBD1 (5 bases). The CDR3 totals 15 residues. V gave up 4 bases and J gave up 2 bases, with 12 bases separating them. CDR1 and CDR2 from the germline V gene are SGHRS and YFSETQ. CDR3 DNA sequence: TGCGCCAGCAGCCTGGGGGACGGTACTAATGAAAAACTGTTTTTT. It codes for CASSLGDGTNEKLFF. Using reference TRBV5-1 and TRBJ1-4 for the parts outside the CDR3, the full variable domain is KAGVTQTPRYLIKTRGQQVTLSCSPISGHRSVSWYQQTPGQGLQFLFEYFSETQRNKGNFPGRFSGRQFSNSRSEMNVSTLELGDSALYLCASSLGDGTNEKLFFGSGTQLSVL.

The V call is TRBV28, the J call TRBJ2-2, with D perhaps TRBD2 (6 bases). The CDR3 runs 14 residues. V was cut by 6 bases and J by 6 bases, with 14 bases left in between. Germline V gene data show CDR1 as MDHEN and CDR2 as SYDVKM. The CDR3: CASRGLEGAGELFF. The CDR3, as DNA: TGTGCCAGCAGGGGACTTGAAGGAGCCGGGGAGCTGTTTTTT.

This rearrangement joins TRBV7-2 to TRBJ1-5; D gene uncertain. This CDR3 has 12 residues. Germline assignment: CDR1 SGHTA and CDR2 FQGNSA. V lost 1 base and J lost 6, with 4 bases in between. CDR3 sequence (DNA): TGTGCCAGCAGCTTAGAGTCTCAGCCCCAGCATTTT. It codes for CASSLESQPQHF.

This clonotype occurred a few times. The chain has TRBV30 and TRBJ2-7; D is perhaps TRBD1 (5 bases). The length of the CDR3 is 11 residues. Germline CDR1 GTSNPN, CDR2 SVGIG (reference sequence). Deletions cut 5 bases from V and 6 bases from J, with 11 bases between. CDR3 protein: CAWLSGAEQYF. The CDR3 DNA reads TGTGCCTGGCTATCTGGGGCCGAGCAGTACTTC.

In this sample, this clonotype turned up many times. CDR3 sequence (DNA): TGCAGTGCTAGAGCAAACAATGAGCAGTTCTTC. This translates into CSARANNEQFF. This rearrangement joins TRBV20-1 to TRBJ2-1; D not resolved. Trimming shortened V by 1 base and J by 5 bases, and 3 bases separated the two germline ends. CDR1 is DFQATT, CDR2 SNEGSKA, per germline (reference sequence). The length of the CDR3 is 11 residues.

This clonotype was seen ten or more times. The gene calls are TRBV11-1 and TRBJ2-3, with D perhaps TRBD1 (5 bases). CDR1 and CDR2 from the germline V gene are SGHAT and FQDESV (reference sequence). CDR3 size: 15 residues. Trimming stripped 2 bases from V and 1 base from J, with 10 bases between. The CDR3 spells CASSLRPTGTDTQYF. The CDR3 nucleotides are TGTGCCAGCAGCTTACGACCGACAGGCACAGATACGCAGTATTTT.

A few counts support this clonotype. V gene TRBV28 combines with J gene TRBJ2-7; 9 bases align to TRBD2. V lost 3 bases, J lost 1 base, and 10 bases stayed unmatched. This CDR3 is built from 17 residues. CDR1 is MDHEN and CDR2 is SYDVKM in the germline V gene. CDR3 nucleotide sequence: TGTGCCAGCAGTTTGCCGAAAGGAGCGGGAGGATCCTACGAGCAGTACTTC. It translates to CASSLPKGAGGSYEQYF.

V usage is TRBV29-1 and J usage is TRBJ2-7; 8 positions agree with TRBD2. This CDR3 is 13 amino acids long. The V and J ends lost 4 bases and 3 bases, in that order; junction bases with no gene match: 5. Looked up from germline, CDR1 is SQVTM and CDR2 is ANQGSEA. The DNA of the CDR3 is TGCAGCGTTGTTGTAGCGGGGAACTACGAGCAGTACTTC. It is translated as CSVVVAGNYEQYF.